Below, 22 T cell receptor beta chains from the same sample are listed, as sequenced in a study of blood T cells in healthy people across ages (dated by TCRdb to the mid-2010s). Library preparation employed 5' RACE. Sequenced using an Illumina HiSeq 2500. A second PCR of about 6 to 11 cycles was performed with a sample-barcoded 5' primer and a J-beta primer mix. The raw public data were reprocessed by TCRdb itself: fastp quality trimming at Q25, MiXCR clonotype calling, in-frame beta chains only. For every CDR3 protein sequence, its rows merge into one entry that carries the most common genes and DNA. The sample has under 1,100,000 distinct CDR3 sequences on record, about 23% of them singletons. The top ten clones comprise less than 0.75% of the sample. A further study also used this sample, focusing on T cells of mothers and their children.

The sample comprised blood. The receptors were gathered from a girl aged 2-9 years in good health.

The CDR3 sequence: CASSQVEQRTYNEQFF. The CDR3, as DNA: TGTGCCAGCAGCCAAGTCGAACAGAGAACCTACAATGAGCAGTTCTTC. The V and J genes are TRBV4-2 and TRBJ2-1; D not certain. Germline CDR1 is LGHNA and CDR2 is YNFKEQ. This CDR3 has 16 residues. Trimming cost V 1 base and J 2 bases, with 12 bases left between them.

This clonotype was picked up a small number of times. The chain has TRBV5-4 and TRBJ2-3; tentative D call: TRBD1 (5 bases). The germline V and J ends were trimmed by 2 bases and 10 bases, with 11 bases remaining between them. Germline V gene lookup returns CDR1 SGHNT and CDR2 YYREEE (reference sequence). CDR3 length: 12 amino acids. This CDR3 reads CASSLGALSQYF. DNA for the CDR3: TGTGCCAGCAGCTTAGGGGCGTTGTCGCAGTATTTT. Full variable domain (missing parts from reference TRBV5-4 and TRBJ2-3): ETGVTQSPTHLIKTRGQQVTLRCSSQSGHNTVSWYQQALGQGPQFIFQYYREEENGRGNFPPRFSGLQFPNYSSELNVNALELDDSALYLCASSLGALSQYFGPGTRLTVL.

This rearrangement joins TRBV12-3 or TRBV12-4 to TRBJ2-7; 12 nucleotides match TRBD2. The V segment lost 5 bases and the J segment 4 bases; nucleotides outside the gene matches: 3. CDR3 size: 14 residues. CDR3: CASSRTSGKYEQYF. The CDR3 DNA sequence: TGTGCCAGCAGTCGGACTAGCGGGAAGTACGAGCAGTACTTC.

This rearrangement joins TRBV28 to TRBJ2-1; D perhaps matches TRBD2 (6 bases). CDR3 length: 14 residues. Trimming left V 2 bases short and J 5 bases short, with 10 bases between. CDR1 and CDR2 from the germline V gene are MDHEN and SYDVKM. CDR3 protein: CASSLSPGDNEQFF. The CDR3 DNA reads as TGTGCCAGCAGTTTAAGTCCGGGGGACAATGAGCAGTTCTTC.

This clonotype was counted a few times. The rearrangement links TRBV28 to TRBJ2-5; D is unresolved. Germline values: CDR1 MDHEN, CDR2 SYDVKM. The CDR3 consists of 13 residues. The germline V and J ends were trimmed by 5 bases and 5 bases, with 12 bases remaining between them. CDR3 loop: CASSPSAYETQYF. The CDR3 region has the DNA TGTGCCAGCAGTCCTTCTGCGTATGAGACCCAGTACTTC.

The rearrangement links TRBV28 to TRBJ2-1, with 8 bases lining up with TRBD2. Looked up from germline, CDR1 is MDHEN and CDR2 is SYDVKM. There are 16 residues in the CDR3. Germline trimming cut 5 bases from V and 4 bases from J; bases unmatched to any gene: 10. The chain's CDR3 is CASSRGVLAAYNEQFF. The CDR3 DNA reads as TGTGCCAGCAGTAGGGGGGTACTAGCGGCATACAATGAGCAGTTCTTC.

J is TRBJ2-7 and V is TRBV11-2; the D gene could be TRBD1 or TRBD2 (6 bases each). Germline lookup yields CDR1 SGHAT and CDR2 FQNNGV. The CDR3 is made up of 15 amino acids. Trimming shortened V by 5 bases and J by 3 bases, and 17 bases separated the two germline ends. CDR3 region: CASSTTGRSLYEQYF. CDR3 sequence (DNA): TGTGCCAGCAGCACTACAGGGAGGTCTCTCTACGAGCAGTACTTC. The full variable domain, its missing parts supplied by reference TRBV11-2 and TRBJ2-7, is EAGVAQSPRYKIIEKRQSVAFWCNPISGHATLYWYQQILGQGPKLLIQFQNNGVVDDSQLPKDRFSAERLKGVDSTLKIQPAKLEDSAVYLCASSTTGRSLYEQYFGPGTRLTVT.

The chain joins TRBV12-3 or TRBV12-4 to TRBJ2-3; 8 nucleotides match TRBD1. With V trimmed by 6 bases and J by 2 bases, 7 bases remained unmatched. The CDR3 consists of 15 residues. CDR3 amino acids: CASRTTGGATDTQYF. The CDR3 nucleotides read TGTGCCAGCAGAACCACAGGGGGAGCCACAGATACGCAGTATTTT.

This clonotype was counted a few times. V gene TRBV7-9 combines with J gene TRBJ1-1, with D hard to call. This CDR3 comprises 12 residues. The V and J ends lost 1 base and 3 bases respectively, with 3 bases between them. The germline CDR1 and CDR2 sequences are SEHNR and FQNEAQ (reference sequence). The CDR3 DNA follows: TGTGCCAGCAGCTTAGACCACACTGAAGCTTTCTTT. Amino acids: CASSLDHTEAFF.

The count of this clonotype is one. The V and J genes are TRBV20-1 and TRBJ2-5, with 8 bases aligning to TRBD2. The trim removed 6 bases at V and 5 bases at J, leaving 11 bases unmatched. Looked up from germline, CDR1 is DFQATT and CDR2 is SNEGSKA (reference sequence). The CDR3 length is 14 residues. CDR3 sequence reads: CSAPGGAREETQYF. The CDR3, as DNA: TGCAGTGCGCCCGGGGGGGCCAGGGAGGAGACCCAGTACTTC.

The chain uses TRBV9 and TRBJ2-7, with 12 bases matching TRBD1. The CDR3 length is 14 residues. Trimming cost V 3 bases and J 8 bases; bases outside gene matches: 6. The V gene's germline CDR1 is SGDLS and CDR2 YYNGEE. The CDR3 coding sequence is TGTGCCAGCAGCGCACCGGGACAGGGGGCTAAGCAGTACTTC. It codes for CASSAPGQGAKQYF.

This clonotype has a handful of counts. V usage is TRBV28 and J usage is TRBJ2-5, with D tentatively TRBD1 (5 bases). The J call may be mistaken, given a closer DNA end match to TRBJ2-7. Germline CDR1 and CDR2: MDHEN and SYDVKM. This CDR3 contains 15 residues. For the CDR3, the DNA is TGTGCCAGCAGTTTGGGGCCGGGCAGTTCCTACGAGCAGTACTTC. It translates to CASSLGPGSSYEQYF.

This clonotype was detected once. V is TRBV6-2 or TRBV6-3 and J is TRBJ2-2; 9 positions agree with TRBD2. Germline assignment: CDR1 MNHEY and CDR2 SVGEGT. The CDR3 is made up of 15 amino acids. V lost 4 bases to trimming and J lost 4 bases; unmatched junction nucleotides: 4. CDR3 amino acids: CASSFLAGVTGELFF. The CDR3, as DNA: TGTGCCAGCAGTTTTTTAGCGGGAGTCACCGGGGAGCTGTTTTTT.

This chain joins TRBV4-1 and TRBJ2-1; D gene uncertain. The CDR3 consists of 13 residues. Trimming left V 4 bases short and J 6 bases short, with 10 bases between. Looked up from germline, CDR1 is MGHRA and CDR2 is YSYEKL. The CDR3 DNA follows: TGCGCCAGCAGCCTACCGTCTAGCAATGAGCAGTTCTTC. Amino acids: CASSLPSSNEQFF.

This clonotype was observed a handful of times. This chain links TRBV2 with TRBJ2-3; possible D gene TRBD1, 6 bases. The CDR3 length is 16 residues. Germline-derived CDR1 and CDR2 are SNHLY and FYNNEI. V was clipped by 6 bases and J by 2 bases, with 18 bases between them. CDR3 bases: TGTGCCAGCAGGGATGAGACAGGAGAACTCACAGATACGCAGTATTTT. This sequence encodes CASRDETGELTDTQYF.

The V gene is TRBV5-5, the J gene TRBJ1-1, with a possible D match to TRBD1 (6 bases). V lost 5 bases to trimming and J lost 0 bases, with 17 bases between them. The CDR3 is 16 residues long. Germline V gives CDR1 SGHKS, CDR2 YYEKEE (reference sequence). Written as DNA, the CDR3 is TGTGCCAGCAGTGGGCTAGGGGGGGGTCTGAACACTGAAGCTTTCTTT. This sequence encodes CASSGLGGGLNTEAFF.

The CDR3, as DNA: TGCGCCAGCAGCTTGGAGGAGGCGAAGAATGAAAAACTGTTTTTT. Amino acid sequence: CASSLEEAKNEKLFF. The V and J genes are TRBV5-1 and TRBJ1-4; D is unresolved. Trimming took off 0 bases at V and 5 bases at J, with 11 bases between the two ends. CDR3 length: 15 amino acids. The germline V gene has CDR1 SGHRS and CDR2 YFSETQ.

For the CDR3, the DNA is TGCAGCGTGGAGGTAAACTATGGCTACACCTTC. This gives the protein CSVEVNYGYTF. V usage is TRBV29-1 and J usage is TRBJ1-2; D not certain. V was pared by 6 bases and J by 2 bases, with 7 bases between. From germline, CDR1 is SQVTM and CDR2 ANQGSEA. CDR3 length equals 11 residues.

Only a few counts were recorded for this clonotype. The chain joins TRBV7-2 to TRBJ2-5; 8 bases agree with TRBD2. Judging by the DNA end, TRBJ2-1 fits better; the J call may be wrong. The CDR3 is 16 amino acids. Per the germline V gene, CDR1 is SGHTA and CDR2 is FQGNSA. The CDR3 DNA sequence: TGTGCCAGCAGCCACCTCACGGGGGGGCTTTCGAATGAGCAGTTCTTC. It is translated as CASSHLTGGLSNEQFF.

This clonotype was recorded a few times. The J gene is TRBJ2-3, the V gene TRBV12-5; no clear D. This CDR3 has 14 amino acids. From germline, CDR1 is LGHNT and CDR2 FRNRAP. Between the trimmed V and J ends, which lost 3 bases and 2 bases, there was a span of 9 bases. The CDR3 DNA is TGTGCTAGTGGTTTTTGGACCAACACAGATACGCAGTATTTT. This sequence encodes CASGFWTNTDTQYF.

The chain employs TRBV7-9 and TRBJ1-1; TRBD1 might be the D (6 bases). Trimming took 5 bases from V and 1 from J, leaving 17 bases between them. In germline, CDR1 is SEHNR, CDR2 FQNEAQ (reference sequence). This CDR3 has 16 residues. CDR3 region: CASSPGGYRANTEAFF. The CDR3 region has the DNA TGTGCCAGCAGCCCGGGGGGGTACAGGGCGAACACTGAAGCTTTCTTT.

The V call is TRBV28, the J call TRBJ2-7; a possible D gene is TRBD2 (6 bases). The CDR3 totals 13 residues. Trimming removed 11 bases at V and 3 bases at J, with 17 bases between. Germline V lookup: CDR1 MDHEN, CDR2 SYDVKM. CDR3 residues: CASGVPPIYEQYF. The CDR3 DNA sequence: TGTGCCTCGGGGGTGCCTCCAATCTACGAGCAGTACTTC.